The next 32 T cell receptor beta chains were all read from a single sample in a study of blood T cell repertoires in COVID-19. Profiling relied on immunoSEQ multiplex PCR, and the TCRdb table lists in-frame clones only, not all of them. The sample lists 150,000 or so clones; over 80% were seen once. Specimen: PBMCs or T cells enriched from blood (not recorded which). Every receptor here comes from an older man who had been exposed to COVID-19.

This chain's CDR3 is CASSELPGTGERGYTF. The CDR3 region has the DNA TGTGCCAGCAGTGAATTACCCGGGACAGGGGAGCGTGGCTACACCTTC. The chain carries TRBV2 and TRBJ1-2, with 10 bases lining up with TRBD1. CDR3 length equals 16 residues. V lost 2 bases and J lost 7; bases outside the gene matches: 10. CDR1 and CDR2 from the germline V gene are SNHLY and FYNNEI.

The chain couples TRBV5-6 to TRBJ2-1; 14 bases agree with TRBD2. In germline, CDR1 is SGHDT, CDR2 YYEEEE. The CDR3 covers 16 residues. Trimming took 4 bases from V and 2 from J; bases not matched to a gene: 2. CDR3 sequence (DNA): TGTGCCAGCAGCGCGGGACTAGCGGGGGCCTACAATGAGCAGTTCTTC. The encoded protein is CASSAGLAGAYNEQFF.

The chain uses TRBV3-1 (or the pseudogene TRBV3-2) and TRBJ2-7; 7 nucleotides line up with TRBD2. CDR3 length equals 17 residues. Germline values: CDR1 LGHDT, CDR2 YNNKEL (reference sequence). The ends lost 4 bases at V and 5 bases at J; junction bases unmatched: 17. The CDR3: CASSPRRQRGRDHEQYF. Here the CDR3 DNA reads TGTGCCAGCAGCCCCCGTCGTCAGCGGGGAAGAGACCACGAGCAGTACTTC.

The chain combines TRBV10-3 with TRBJ2-7; 12 bases line up with TRBD2. J lost 4 bases, V lost 0 bases, and 1 base had no gene match. The germline CDR1 and CDR2 sequences are ENHRY and SYGVKD. This CDR3 contains 15 residues. The CDR3 DNA reads TGTGCCATCAGTGAGTCAACTAGCGGGAGGTACGAGCAGTACTTC. This gives the protein CAISESTSGRYEQYF.

This clone was recorded a few times. The chain carries TRBV3-1 (or the pseudogene TRBV3-2) and TRBJ1-6, with 9 bases that match TRBD1. Germline CDR1 and CDR2: LGHDT and YNNKEL (reference sequence). This CDR3 is 15 amino acids long. Losses at the gene ends were 3 bases for V and 10 bases for J; bases not matched to a gene: 7. The CDR3 sequence: CASSQTGQGRSPLHF. DNA for the CDR3: TGTGCCAGCAGCCAGACAGGACAGGGGCGATCACCCCTCCACTTT.

The rearrangement joins TRBV7-2 to TRBJ2-7; no clear D. The germline V gene encodes CDR1 SGHTA and CDR2 FQGNSA. Trimming took off 0 bases at V and 6 bases at J, with 9 bases between the two ends. This CDR3 is 13 amino acids long. CDR3 in DNA: TGTGCCAGCAGCTTAGCGCGCGCTGGCGAGCAGTACTTC. It translates to CASSLARAGEQYF.

The chain combines TRBV30 with TRBJ2-3; a possible D gene is TRBD2 (5 bases). This CDR3 has 11 amino acids. Germline V CDR1 and CDR2: GTSNPN, SVGIG (reference sequence). Trimming shortened V by 7 bases and J by 5 bases, and 10 bases separated the two germline ends. CDR3 residues: CAYSRGDTQYF. The CDR3 DNA sequence: TGTGCCTACTCACGGGGAGATACGCAGTATTTT.

The V gene is TRBV4-1, the J gene TRBJ1-2; D call uncertain. The germline V and J ends were trimmed by 0 bases and 2 bases, with 10 bases remaining between them. CDR1 is MGHRA, CDR2 YSYEKL, per germline. The CDR3 spans 15 residues. CDR3 sequence: CASSQDTAVNYGYTF. Written as DNA, the CDR3 is TGCGCCAGCAGCCAAGATACGGCGGTCAACTATGGCTACACCTTC.

This clone is a singleton in its sample. The V call is TRBV30, the J call TRBJ1-2; 8 nucleotides line up with TRBD1. J was trimmed by 5 bases and V by 2 bases; bases with no gene match: 7. This CDR3 is built from 14 residues. Per germline, CDR1 GTSNPN and CDR2 SVGIG (reference sequence). Here the CDR3 DNA reads TGTGCCTGGAGTTGGCAGGGGGCAGGGTATGGCTACACCTTC. Its translation is CAWSWQGAGYGYTF.

The CDR3 is CASSERRGGEQFF. CDR3 DNA sequence: TGTGCCAGCAGTGAACGCAGGGGTGGTGAGCAGTTCTTC. This sequence joins TRBV6-1 and TRBJ2-1, with D possibly TRBD1 on 6 matching bases. Germline V gene lookup returns CDR1 MNHNS and CDR2 SASEGT. Trimming pared 2 bases from V and 9 bases from J, leaving 11 bases between. The CDR3 runs 13 residues.

This clone was seen a few times. The chain recombines TRBV10-1 with TRBJ1-1, with D possibly matching TRBD1 (5 bases). The CDR3 has 15 residues. The V end lost 0 bases, the J end lost 1 base, and 9 bases lay between the germline ends. CDR1 is WNHNN and CDR2 is SYGVQD in the germline V gene (reference sequence). The CDR3 reads CASSESRQGNTEAFF. The CDR3 DNA follows: TGCGCCAGCAGTGAGTCGCGTCAGGGGAACACTGAAGCTTTCTTT.

V gene TRBV5-1 combines with J gene TRBJ1-2; a possible D gene is TRBD1 (5 bases). CDR1 and CDR2 from the germline V gene are SGHRS and YFSETQ. V was cut by 4 bases and J by 4 bases, with 23 bases left in between. The CDR3 is made up of 17 amino acids. The CDR3 DNA reads TGCGCCAGCAGCCCGGGGGGTCAGGGCCGAGGGGCCTATGGCTACACCTTC. This codes for CASSPGGQGRGAYGYTF.

The J gene is TRBJ2-1, the V gene TRBV6-5, with 10 positions matching TRBD2. The junction had 1 base not matched to a gene; V was cut back by 0 bases and J by 5 bases. The CDR3 covers 15 residues. CDR1 is MNHEY, CDR2 SVGAGI, per germline. The CDR3 nucleotides read TGTGCCAGCAGTTACTCCCTAGCGGGGGACAATGAGCAGTTCTTC. This encodes CASSYSLAGDNEQFF.

This chain joins TRBV11-2 and TRBJ2-7, with 11 bases lining up with TRBD1. J lost 0 bases, V lost 5 bases, and 3 bases had no gene match. Germline V gene data show CDR1 as SGHAT and CDR2 as FQNNGV. CDR3 length equals 15 residues. Written as DNA, the CDR3 is TGTGCCAGCAGCCGAGGGACAGGGGGCTCCTACGAGCAGTACTTC. It codes for CASSRGTGGSYEQYF.

This chain uses TRBV28 with TRBJ2-1; 13 positions match TRBD2. This CDR3 is built from 15 residues. With 6 bases clipped from V and 6 bases from J, the junction kept 5 bases outside the gene matches. Germline V gene lookup returns CDR1 MDHEN and CDR2 SYDVKM. CDR3 region: CASSRGTSGINEQFF. CDR3 bases: TGTGCCAGCAGCCGCGGGACTAGCGGGATCAATGAGCAGTTCTTC. Full variable domain (remainder filled in from reference TRBV28 and TRBJ2-1): DVKVTQSSRYLVKRTGEKVFLECVQDMDHENMFWYRQDPGLGLRLIYFSYDVKMKEKGDIPEGYSVSREKKERFSLILESASTNQTSMYLCASSRGTSGINEQFFGPGTRLTVL.

This chain connects TRBV11-3 to TRBJ1-1; D call uncertain. CDR3 length equals 13 residues. Trimming shortened V by 6 bases and J by 2 bases, and 10 bases separated the two germline ends. Germline V gene sequence: CDR1 SGHNT, CDR2 YENEEA. The CDR3 sequence: CASSYTDNTEAFF. CDR3 nucleotides: TGTGCCAGCAGTTATACAGATAACACTGAAGCTTTCTTT.

The chain combines TRBV4-1 with TRBJ2-3; no definite D call. Germline V CDR1 and CDR2: MGHRA, YSYEKL. Trimming shortened V by 4 bases and J by 3 bases, and 8 bases separated the two germline ends. The CDR3 spans 13 residues. This chain's CDR3 is CASSRSVTDTQYF. The CDR3 nucleotides are TGCGCCAGCAGCCGATCGGTTACAGATACGCAGTATTTT.

The chain couples TRBV6-4 to TRBJ2-1; TRBD1 matches at 8 bases. V lost 3 bases to trimming and J lost 3 bases; unmatched junction nucleotides: 7. The CDR3 length is 16 residues. In germline, CDR1 is MRHNA, CDR2 SNTAGT. The CDR3 sequence: CASSEYGTGLYNEQFF. In DNA, the CDR3 is TGTGCCAGCAGTGAGTACGGGACAGGACTCTACAATGAGCAGTTCTTC.

The V gene is TRBV7-3, the J gene TRBJ2-2; 8 nucleotides agree with TRBD2. Germline V gives CDR1 SGHTA, CDR2 FQGTGA. The CDR3 extends over 16 amino acids. Trimming took 7 bases from V and 4 from J; bases not matched to a gene: 11. This CDR3 is CASTSHSGTSTGELFF. The CDR3 nucleotides are TGTGCCAGCACCTCCCATAGCGGGACCTCCACCGGGGAGCTGTTTTTT.

The chain employs TRBV24-1 and TRBJ1-2, with D possibly matching TRBD1 (6 bases). The CDR3 is made up of 13 amino acids. The germline CDR1 and CDR2 sequences are KGHDR and SFDVKD. V lost 5 bases to trimming and J lost 2 bases, with 8 bases between them. CDR3 residues: CATSAGQNYGYTF. The CDR3 coding sequence is TGTGCCACCAGTGCAGGACAGAACTATGGCTACACCTTC.

The V gene is TRBV2, the J gene TRBJ1-1; D unclear. This CDR3 contains 12 residues. V lost 7 bases, J lost 5 bases, and 11 bases lay in between. The germline gives CDR1 SNHLY, CDR2 FYNNEI. CDR3 DNA sequence: TGTGCCAGCACCCCGGGTCGGACTGAAGCTTTCTTT. Amino acids: CASTPGRTEAFF.

The CDR3 loop reads CASSRQGSEQYF. DNA for the CDR3: TGTGCCAGCAGCCGACAGGGATCCGAGCAGTACTTC. The chain combines TRBV7-2 with TRBJ2-7; 7 nucleotides match TRBD1. Germline trimming cut 5 bases from V and 6 bases from J; bases unmatched to any gene: 4. This CDR3 is built from 12 residues. Germline V gene sequence: CDR1 SGHTA, CDR2 FQGNSA.

CDR3 nucleotides: TGTGCCAGCCTCGGACTAGCGCCAAGCACAGATACGCAGTATTTT. The encoded protein is CASLGLAPSTDTQYF. The chain links TRBV2 to TRBJ2-3; 9 nucleotides match TRBD2. The length of the CDR3 is 15 residues. With 8 bases clipped from V and 0 bases from J, the junction kept 6 bases outside the gene matches. Per the germline V gene, CDR1 is SNHLY and CDR2 is FYNNEI. Complete variable domain (other parts from reference TRBV2 and TRBJ2-3): EPEVTQTPSHQVTQMGQEVILRCVPISNHLYFYWYRQILGQKVEFLVSFYNNEISEKSEIFDDQFSVERPDGSNFTLKIRSTKLEDSAMYFCASLGLAPSTDTQYFGPGTRLTVL.

The rearrangement uses TRBV9 and TRBJ1-1, with D perhaps TRBD1 (5 bases). The V gene lost 0 bases and the J gene lost 8 bases, with 14 bases spanning the gap. The germline gives CDR1 SGDLS, CDR2 YYNGEE. This CDR3 region has 14 residues. The DNA of the CDR3 is TGTGCCAGCAGCGTAGGGCCGGAGGGGACCGAAGCTTTCTTT. It specifies CASSVGPEGTEAFF.

The chain couples TRBV2 to TRBJ1-1; TRBD1 matches 7 bases. CDR3 length: 15 residues. After removal of 4 bases from V and 0 bases from J, the junction contained 5 bases not matched to a gene. Germline V gene lookup returns CDR1 SNHLY and CDR2 FYNNEI. Here the CDR3 DNA reads TGTGCCAGCAGTGTAGAACAGGGGATGAACACTGAAGCTTTCTTT. Translated: CASSVEQGMNTEAFF.

The chain joins TRBV7-8 to TRBJ2-5, with a tentative D call TRBD2 (6 bases). With 6 bases removed from V and 3 bases from J, the gap between germline ends came to 23 bases. CDR1 SGHVS and CDR2 FQNEAQ come from the germline V gene. This CDR3 contains 17 residues. CDR3 loop: CASSSWGTGRKEETQYF. CDR3 bases: TGTGCCAGCAGTTCATGGGGGACCGGGAGAAAAGAAGAGACCCAGTACTTC.

The chain recombines TRBV18 with TRBJ1-5; D may be TRBD1 (6 bases). With 3 bases removed from V and 6 bases from J, the gap between germline ends came to 15 bases. This CDR3 contains 15 residues. CDR1 and CDR2 from the germline V gene are KGHSH and LQKENI. DNA of the CDR3: TGTGCCAGCTCACCGGACAGTTCGAGGGGTCAGCCCCAGCATTTT. This codes for CASSPDSSRGQPQHF.

V is TRBV19 and J is TRBJ2-5; perhaps TRBD1 as D (5 bases). The CDR3 is 15 amino acids. The germline V gene has CDR1 LNHDA and CDR2 SQIVND (reference sequence). The V end lost 5 bases, the J end lost 5 bases, and 18 bases lay between the germline ends. The CDR3 region has the DNA TGTGCCAGTAGTGGGCAGGGCGGTTTTACGGAGACCCAGTACTTC. Its translation is CASSGQGGFTETQYF.

The gene calls are TRBV27 and TRBJ1-5; 9 bases are a match to TRBD1. CDR1 is MNHEY, CDR2 SMNVEV, per germline (reference sequence). This CDR3 is 17 amino acids long. The trim removed 5 bases at V and 2 bases at J, leaving 10 bases unmatched. For the CDR3, the DNA is TGTGCCAGCAGTCCCGGGACAGGGAGTTTCGGCAATCAGCCCCAGCATTTT. It codes for CASSPGTGSFGNQPQHF.

This clone was seen just once. The CDR3 region has the DNA TGTGCCAGTAGTATAGCAGGGGGGAGTTTCACCACAGATACGCAGTATTTT. Translated, it gives CASSIAGGSFTTDTQYF. The chain links TRBV19 to TRBJ2-3, with D possibly being TRBD1 (7 bases). The CDR3 runs to 17 residues. V was shortened by 1 base and J by 2 bases, with 16 bases between the two germline ends. Germline V gives CDR1 LNHDA, CDR2 SQIVND (reference sequence).

This chain joins TRBV10-3 and TRBJ1-4, with a possible D match to TRBD1 (5 bases). The length of the CDR3 is 13 residues. The V gene's germline CDR1 is ENHRY and CDR2 SYGVKD. The V gene lost 11 bases and the J gene lost 4 bases, with 14 bases spanning the gap. CDR3: CASGRGFNEKLFF. DNA of the CDR3: TGTGCCTCGGGGAGGGGCTTTAATGAAAAACTGTTTTTT.

This rearrangement joins TRBV5-1 to TRBJ1-1; D is undetermined. This CDR3 region has 18 residues. The V end was cut by 4 bases, the J end by 5 bases, with 27 bases between. The V gene's germline CDR1 is SGHRS and CDR2 YFSETQ. The DNA of the CDR3 is TGCGCCAGCAGCCCGAGGGCCGGAGGGATCATGCGAGGAACTGAAGCTTTCTTT. It specifies CASSPRAGGIMRGTEAFF.